The rows below give T cell receptor beta chains drawn from one sample of a study of T cell responses to AZD1222 COVID-19 vaccine. Some clones are missing from TCRdb's copy, which holds only in-frame ones; the method was immunoSEQ multiplex PCR. Altogether about 120,000 clones are present, around 87% being singletons, with the ten largest covering 2.5% to 4%. Specimen: peripheral blood, collected on day 0 of AZD1222 vaccination. These receptors came from an adult in good health. Each CDR3 is given with its conserved first and last residue. The D gene is left open where the match is weak. Not all rows give a size; the values are once, few, many and, for expanded clones, a class.

d_gene	abundance	v_gene	j_gene	CDR3nt	CDR3aa
TRBD2	-	TRBV5-4	TRBJ2-3	TGTGCCAGCAGCCGAAATTGGGGGGGAGGCAGCACAGATACGCAGTATTTT	CASSRNWGGGSTDTQYF
-	-	TRBV12-3/TRBV12-4	TRBJ2-7	TGTGCCAGCAGTTTCCGGGGGTCCTACGAGCAGTACTTC	CASSFRGSYEQYF
TRBD1	-	TRBV28	TRBJ1-1	TGTGCCAGCAGTTTATCCGGGACAGGGGTCCCCATTATGGGAGCTTTCTTT	CASSLSGTGVPIMGAFF
TRBD2	-	TRBV5-1	TRBJ2-7	TGCGCCAGCAGCTCGGGACTAGCGGGATATCCACGGTACGAGCAGTACTTC	CASSSGLAGYPRYEQYF
-	-	TRBV2	TRBJ2-5	TGTGCCAGCAGTGAAGGCGGCAGGGGACAAACGGAGACCCAGTACTTC	CASSEGGRGQTETQYF
-	-	TRBV5-1	TRBJ1-6	TGCGCCAGCAGCTTGGGAGGTTTTAATTCACCCCTCCACTTT	CASSLGGFNSPLHF
-	-	TRBV6-1	TRBJ2-5	TGTGCCAGCAGTGAAGGGAGAGGCGGGTTGCAGGCCCAGTACTTC	CASSEGRGGLQAQYF
-	-	TRBV5-4	TRBJ2-7	TGTGCCAGCAGGGATCACGGGACCAGCTCCTACGGGCAGTACTTC	CASRDHGTSSYGQYF
-	-	TRBV28	TRBJ1-1	TGTGCCTCCCGGGGGCCTGAAGCTTTCTTT	CASRGPEAFF
TRBD1	-	TRBV5-4	TRBJ2-2	TGTGCCAGCAGCCCCAGACAGGGCAGCGCTTCCGGGGAGCTGTTTTTT	CASSPRQGSASGELFF
-	-	TRBV21-1	TRBJ1-2	TGTGCCAGCAGCACCCAATTTAGACAGGGTAGTTATGTCTACACCTTC	CASSTQFRQGSYVYTF
-	-	TRBV7-3	TRBJ1-2	TGTGCCAGCAGCTCTCCAGGGGACTATGGCTACACCTTC	CASSSPGDYGYTF
-	-	TRBV6-2/TRBV6-3	TRBJ2-7	TGTGCCAGCAGTTATCTCGAATTGCCCTACGAGCAGTACTTC	CASSYLELPYEQYF
TRBD1	-	TRBV27	TRBJ2-7	TGTGCCAGCAGTTTTTCGCGACAGGGCAAATACGAGCAGTACTTC	CASSFSRQGKYEQYF
TRBD1	once	TRBV7-8	TRBJ1-2	TGTGCCAGCAGCGATAGACAGGGAGCGTATGGCTACACCTTC	CASSDRQGAYGYTF
-	-	TRBV12-3/TRBV12-4	TRBJ1-1	TGTGCCAGCAGTTTGGGCGGCAACACTGAAGCTTTCTTT	CASSLGGNTEAFF
-	-	TRBV10-3	TRBJ1-5	TGTGCCATCAGTGACCAGGGTGGTTCACAGCCCCAGCATTTT	CAISDQGGSQPQHF
-	once	TRBV30	TRBJ1-1	TGTGCCTGGAGTGCGGCCCTGAACACTGAAGCTTTCTTT	CAWSAALNTEAFF
-	-	TRBV9	TRBJ2-2	TGTGCCAGCAGCGTAGGCACCACCGGGGAGCTGTTTTTT	CASSVGTTGELFF
-	-	TRBV9	TRBJ1-3	TGTGCCAGCAGCGTAGCTCACGGACACCATCCCGGAAACACCATATATTTT	CASSVAHGHHPGNTIYF
TRBD1	-	TRBV3-1/TRBV3-2	TRBJ1-6	TGTGCCAGCAGCCCCACAGGGGGTAACTCACCCCTCCACTTT	CASSPTGGNSPLHF
TRBD1	-	TRBV7-9	TRBJ2-1	TGTGCCAGCAGCGCCCGGGACAGGGGATTGTACAATGAGCAGTTCTTC	CASSARDRGLYNEQFF
-	-	TRBV5-1	TRBJ2-1	TGCGCCAGCAGCCCTATACGGCCGGGGGTCGGGAATGAGCAGTTCTTC	CASSPIRPGVGNEQFF
TRBD2	-	TRBV5-1	TRBJ2-2	TGCGCCAGCAGCTTGGAAGGCGGGGGGAACACCGGGGAGCTGTTTTTT	CASSLEGGGNTGELFF
TRBD1	-	TRBV29-1	TRBJ2-1	TGCAGCGTGAGACAGGGGAATAACTACAATGAGCAGTTCTTC	CSVRQGNNYNEQFF
TRBD1	-	TRBV6-5	TRBJ1-4	TGTGCCAGCTCCAGGGGGCGCGTCGGTGAAAAACTGTTTTTT	CASSRGRVGEKLFF
-	-	TRBV28	TRBJ2-2	TGTGCCAGCAGCCTCGGGACTTCTAACACCGGGGAGCTGTTTTTT	CASSLGTSNTGELFF